The 23 T cell receptor beta chains listed next were all sequenced from one sample in a study of T cells in Graves' hyperthyroidism and ophthalmopathy. TCR beta CDR3 region amplification was performed from RNA transcripts. Primed by the HTBI set, a first-round RT-PCR was run on the TCR CDR3. TCRdb recomputed calls from the multiplex PCR reads with MiXCR, one row per CDR3 protein. In the table there are 300,000 to 400,000 distinct CDR3 sequences, roughly 23% of which are singletons. Sequencing was done on a sample of blood. The source of these receptors is a woman in her fifties or sixties with Graves' hyperthyroidism.

This clonotype occurred many times. The V call is TRBV6-1, the J call TRBJ2-7; D possibly uses TRBD1 or TRBD2 (6 bases each). CDR3 length: 14 residues. Trimming pared 6 bases from V and 2 bases from J, leaving 14 bases between. Per the germline V gene, CDR1 is MNHNS and CDR2 is SASEGT. CDR3 region: CASSHRDSAYEQYF. CDR3 in DNA: TGTGCCAGCAGCCACAGGGACTCAGCCTACGAGCAGTACTTC.

The rearrangement uses TRBV27 and TRBJ2-7; D gene unclear. The germline gives CDR1 MNHEY, CDR2 SMNVEV (reference sequence). This CDR3 has 13 amino acids. Trimming took off 5 bases at V and 3 bases at J, with 11 bases between the two ends. The CDR3 coding sequence is TGTGCCAGCAGTCCGACCTCACGCTACGAGCAGTACTTC. This translates into CASSPTSRYEQYF.

This clonotype was found a few times. This CDR3 is CSARDIGNGYTF. DNA of the CDR3: TGCAGTGCTAGAGATATCGGGAATGGCTACACCTTC. J is TRBJ1-2 and V is TRBV20-1; D not resolved. Trimming removed 0 bases at V and 6 bases at J, with 8 bases between. Germline CDR1 DFQATT, CDR2 SNEGSKA (reference sequence). The CDR3 loop spans 12 amino acids.

The table lists this clonotype with a few counts. The rearrangement joins TRBV28 to TRBJ2-2; weak D call: TRBD2 (5 bases). The V and J ends lost 7 bases and 3 bases respectively, with 12 bases between them. Looked up from germline, CDR1 is MDHEN and CDR2 is SYDVKM. The CDR3 covers 14 residues. The CDR3 reads CASNEGQYTGELFF. Here the CDR3 DNA reads TGTGCCAGCAACGAGGGCCAGTACACCGGGGAGCTGTTTTTT.

This clonotype was picked up a small number of times. The chain is built from TRBV28 and TRBJ2-1; D could derive from TRBD1 or TRBD2 (5 bases each). V was cut by 6 bases and J by 7 bases, with 10 bases left in between. The germline V gene has CDR1 MDHEN and CDR2 SYDVKM. This CDR3 has 12 amino acids. DNA of the CDR3: TGTGCCAGCAGAATTGAGGGGAATGAGCAGTTCTTC. Its protein is CASRIEGNEQFF.

This clonotype occurred many times. The V and J genes are TRBV6-6 and TRBJ2-3; 10 nucleotides match TRBD1. Germline V lookup: CDR1 MNHNY, CDR2 SVGAGI (reference sequence). The trim removed 1 base at V and 3 bases at J, leaving 7 bases unmatched. This CDR3 spans 17 amino acids. The CDR3 bases are TGTGCCAGCAGTTACTTTCCCCCGGGACAGGGGACAGATACGCAGTATTTT. This codes for CASSYFPPGQGTDTQYF.

The genes are TRBV27 and TRBJ1-2; D remains ambiguous. The germline V gene has CDR1 MNHEY and CDR2 SMNVEV (reference sequence). V lost 4 bases and J 7 bases, leaving 10 bases between the germline ends. This CDR3 is built from 12 residues. This CDR3 is CASSSPSSGYTF. The CDR3 bases are TGTGCCAGCAGTTCCCCTAGTAGTGGCTACACCTTC.

The sample holds many counts of this clonotype. The V gene is TRBV7-3, the J gene TRBJ2-1; perhaps TRBD2 as D (6 bases). Looked up from germline, CDR1 is SGHTA and CDR2 is FQGTGA. Trimming removed 4 bases from V and 2 bases from J, with 12 bases in between. The CDR3 is made up of 15 amino acids. The CDR3 DNA sequence: TGTGCCAGCAGCTCCCGACTAGTGGCCTACAATGAGCAGTTCTTC. Translation: CASSSRLVAYNEQFF.

This clonotype was observed many times. The chain links TRBV24-1 to TRBJ2-1; 9 positions agree with TRBD2. The germline CDR1 and CDR2 sequences are KGHDR and SFDVKD. This CDR3 is built from 18 residues. Trimming at V came to 5 bases and at J to 4 bases, leaving 14 bases not matched to a gene. This chain's CDR3 is CATSGLTSGANLYNEQFF. Here the CDR3 DNA reads TGTGCCACCAGTGGCCTGACTAGCGGCGCGAACTTATACAATGAGCAGTTCTTC.

This clonotype was seen at least ten times. The rearrangement links TRBV5-6 to TRBJ2-7, with D possibly called TRBD1 or TRBD2 (5 bases each). Looked up from germline, CDR1 is SGHDT and CDR2 is YYEEEE. There are 14 residues in the CDR3. Trimming removed 7 bases at V and 2 bases at J, with 16 bases between. CDR3 bases: TGTGCCAGCCGCCCTGGGACGGATACCTACGAGCAGTACTTC. Translated, it gives CASRPGTDTYEQYF.

In this sample, this clonotype turned up many times. The V gene is TRBV20-1, the J gene TRBJ2-1; 11 nucleotides line up with TRBD2. Unmatched junction bases numbered 5, after V lost 6 bases and J lost 4 bases. Looked up from germline, CDR1 is DFQATT and CDR2 is SNEGSKA (reference sequence). CDR3 length: 14 residues. In DNA, the CDR3 is TGCAGTGCCCTAGGGACTAGCGGATACAATGAGCAGTTCTTC. This sequence encodes CSALGTSGYNEQFF.

This clonotype was seen repeatedly, ten times or more. The V gene is TRBV5-8, the J gene TRBJ2-7, with 7 bases that match TRBD1. This CDR3 comprises 13 residues. The germline CDR1 and CDR2 sequences are SGHTS and YDEGEE. The ends lost 4 bases at V and 6 bases at J; junction bases unmatched: 7. The CDR3, as DNA: TGTGCCAGCAGCGGTGGACAGGCCTCCGAGCAGTACTTC. Its translation: CASSGGQASEQYF.

At least ten counts were recorded for this clonotype. The chain couples TRBV27 to TRBJ2-1, with a weak D call TRBD2 (5 bases). Germline assignment: CDR1 MNHEY and CDR2 SMNVEV (reference sequence). The V gene lost 4 bases and the J gene lost 8 bases, with 12 bases spanning the gap. The CDR3 is 13 residues long. The CDR3 bases are TGTGCCAGCAGTTCACAAACTAGTCATGAGCAGTTCTTC. It yields the protein CASSSQTSHEQFF.

This clonotype was counted many times. V and J are TRBV5-5 and TRBJ2-5; the D call may be TRBD1 or TRBD2 (5 bases each). Trimming removed 4 bases at V and 6 bases at J, with 25 bases between. CDR3 size: 17 residues. The germline V gene encodes CDR1 SGHKS and CDR2 YYEKEE (reference sequence). CDR3 in amino acids: CASSARTTEGMVQTQYF. CDR3 sequence (DNA): TGTGCCAGCAGCGCAAGAACCACTGAGGGGATGGTGCAGACCCAGTACTTC. Full variable domain (remainder filled in from reference TRBV5-5 and TRBJ2-5): DAGVTQSPTHLIKTRGQQVTLRCSPISGHKSVSWYQQVLGQGPQFIFQYYEKEERGRGNFPDRFSARQFPNYSSELNVNALLLGDSALYLCASSARTTEGMVQTQYFGPGTRLLVL.

There are a few counts of this clonotype. The gene calls are TRBV11-1 and TRBJ2-7, with D unclear. CDR1 is SGHAT, CDR2 FQDESV, per germline (reference sequence). Trimming took off 4 bases at V and 5 bases at J, with 6 bases between the two ends. This CDR3 comprises 11 residues. In nucleotides, the CDR3 is TGTGCCAGCAGCTCACATGACGAGCAGTACTTC. It is translated as CASSSHDEQYF.

In its sample, this clonotype was seen many times. V usage is TRBV5-1 and J usage is TRBJ2-1, with D possibly TRBD1 on 6 matching bases. Trimming removed 4 bases at V and 9 bases at J, with 14 bases between. The CDR3 totals 13 residues. Germline V gene data show CDR1 as SGHRS and CDR2 as YFSETQ. CDR3 loop: CASSLQGSFEQFF. CDR3 nucleotide sequence: TGCGCCAGCAGCCTACAGGGTAGTTTTGAGCAGTTCTTC.

This clonotype turned up a few times. The chain carries TRBV2 and TRBJ1-5; D remains unclear. Trimming took 8 bases from V and 0 from J, leaving 8 bases between them. The CDR3 spans 13 residues. Germline lookup yields CDR1 SNHLY and CDR2 FYNNEI. CDR3 DNA: TGTGCCAGCTTAGCCAATAGCAATCAGCCCCAGCATTTT. It codes for CASLANSNQPQHF. Drawing the rest from reference TRBV2 and TRBJ1-5, the complete variable domain is EPEVTQTPSHQVTQMGQEVILRCVPISNHLYFYWYRQILGQKVEFLVSFYNNEISEKSEIFDDQFSVERPDGSNFTLKIRSTKLEDSAMYFCASLANSNQPQHFGDGTRLSIL.

The chain carries TRBV12-3 or TRBV12-4 and TRBJ1-2; maybe TRBD1 (6 bases). This CDR3 contains 15 residues. V lost 3 bases, J lost 4 bases, and 15 bases lay in between. CDR3 in amino acids: CASSFVVRGPYGYTF. CDR3 nucleotides: TGTGCCAGCAGTTTCGTTGTTCGGGGGCCCTATGGCTACACCTTC.

This clonotype was seen repeatedly, ten times or more. The genes are TRBV3-1 and TRBJ1-6; 8 nucleotides agree with TRBD1. This CDR3 has 15 amino acids. Losses at the gene ends were 4 bases for V and 5 bases for J; bases not matched to a gene: 4. Per germline, CDR1 LGHDT and CDR2 YNNKEL (reference sequence). CDR3 protein: CASSLTDRDNSPLHF. The CDR3 DNA reads as TGTGCCAGCAGCCTTACGGACAGGGATAATTCACCCCTCCACTTT.

The chain uses TRBV6-1 and TRBJ2-7; D may be TRBD2 (5 bases). The CDR3 is 14 amino acids. Germline values: CDR1 MNHNS, CDR2 SASEGT. Trimming removed 3 bases at V and 6 bases at J, with 15 bases between. The CDR3 DNA reads TGTGCCAGCAGTGAGGTGGGTCGGGGATCCGAGCAGTACTTC. Residues: CASSEVGRGSEQYF.

The V call is TRBV2, the J call TRBJ2-1; 9 bases are shared with TRBD2. Unmatched junction bases numbered 4, after V lost 8 bases and J lost 2 bases. The CDR3 has 14 amino acids. Germline V gene data show CDR1 as SNHLY and CDR2 as FYNNEI. The DNA for the CDR3 is TGTGCCAGCGGGCGGGGGGGCCCCTACAATGAGCAGTTCTTC. Translation: CASGRGGPYNEQFF.

This clonotype was found a few times. V and J are TRBV7-9 and TRBJ2-7, with D tentatively TRBD1 (5 bases). CDR1 and CDR2 from the germline V gene are SEHNR and FQNEAQ (reference sequence). This CDR3 spans 15 amino acids. Deletions cut 7 bases from V and 3 bases from J, with 19 bases between. The chain's CDR3 is CASTTTDSSSYEQYF. CDR3 nucleotide sequence: TGTGCCAGCACCACGACAGACAGCAGTAGCTACGAGCAGTACTTC. The full variable domain, completed using reference TRBV7-9 and TRBJ2-7, is DTGVSQNPRHKITKRGQNVTFRCDPISEHNRLYWYRQTLGQGPEFLTYFQNEAQLEKSRLLSDRFSAERPKGSFSTLEIQRTEQGDSAMYLCASTTTDSSSYEQYFGPGTRLTVT.

The V call is TRBV10-1, the J call TRBJ2-2; D is perhaps TRBD2 (5 bases). The V gene lost 6 bases and the J gene lost 6 bases, with 14 bases spanning the gap. Germline V gene data show CDR1 as WNHNN and CDR2 as SYGVQD (reference sequence). The CDR3 runs to 14 residues. CDR3 DNA sequence: TGCGCCAGCAGCTTGAGCGGTGGGTCCGGGGAGCTGTTTTTT. Residues: CASSLSGGSGELFF.